Below, one T cell receptor beta chain is given with its context. The target antigen is unknown. The sample is drawn from a study of T cells in Graves' hyperthyroidism and ophthalmopathy. Study context: Sampling of peripheral blood happened at initial diagnosis, prior to any treatment. Findings and caveats of the study: A 13 V-J model separated ophthalmopathy from stable hyperthyroidism.

Trimming cost V 7 bases and J 6 bases, with 13 bases left between them. The CDR3 is 13 amino acids. Amplification of TCR beta CDR3 regions was performed using RNA transcripts as template. The HTBI primer set was used in a first-round RT-PCR of the TCR CDR3. TCRdb reprocessed the multiplex PCR reads with MiXCR, giving one entry per CDR3 protein. The sample consists of around 390,000 distinct CDR3 sequences, 13% to 15% of them appearing once. Reasons for excluding patients were uncontrolled infection, other autoimmune disease, pregnancy or lactation. Material: blood. The TCR sequence derives from a young woman with Graves' ophthalmopathy. The rearrangement uses TRBV12-3 or TRBV12-4 and TRBJ1-5; TRBD1 is a possible D gene (6 bases). The CDR3 DNA reads TGTGCCAGCATGGGGGCGCGTTTTCAGCCCCAGCATTTT. Its translation: CASMGARFQPQHF.